Following are 7 T cell receptor beta chains from one sample sequenced in a study of technical replicates of blood from a handful of donors. Assay used: immunoSEQ multiplex PCR; TCRdb lists only in-frame clones, some missing. The data contain tens of thousands of clones, roughly nine tenths of them seen just once; the ten biggest clones take up 4% to 5%. The sample comprised PBMCs. All receptors come from a human donor in good health. Some clones in this sample may be carry-over from other donors' samples.

V usage is TRBV5-1 and J usage is TRBJ2-2; D might be TRBD2 (5 bases). CDR3 length: 16 amino acids. Trimming removed 7 bases at V and 2 bases at J, with 18 bases between. In germline, CDR1 is SGHRS, CDR2 YFSETQ. DNA for the CDR3: TGCGCCAGCGCGGGTGTTCCGGGGTCTAACACCGGGGAGCTGTTTTTT. Translating gives CASAGVPGSNTGELFF.

The V gene is TRBV4-2, the J gene TRBJ2-2; D unclear. The CDR3 spans 15 residues. Trimming shortened V by 3 bases and J by 1 base, and 9 bases separated the two germline ends. Germline values: CDR1 LGHNA, CDR2 YNFKEQ. For the CDR3, the DNA is TGTGCCAGCAGCCACCCTACCTTGAACACCGGGGAGCTGTTTTTT. Amino acids: CASSHPTLNTGELFF.

The count of this clone is one. One junction end does not reproduce the germline sequence, and a read error may be involved. The chain combines TRBV13 with TRBJ2-1; perhaps TRBD2 as D (6 bases). CDR3 length equals 17 residues. CDR1 is PRHDT, CDR2 FYEKMQ, per germline (reference sequence). The CDR3 is CASSLGRGIRGRHEQFF. CDR3 DNA sequence: TGTGCCAGCAGCCTAGGGCGGGGAATCCGGGGGAGACATGAGCAGTTCTTC.

The V call is TRBV6-1, the J call TRBJ2-5; 8 bases are shared with TRBD2. The CDR3 has 15 residues. Germline CDR1 MNHNS, CDR2 SASEGT. The V and J ends lost 2 bases and 4 bases, in that order; junction bases with no gene match: 6. The CDR3 is CASSEQDGGGETQYF. Here the CDR3 DNA reads TGTGCCAGCAGTGAACAGGACGGGGGGGGAGAGACCCAGTACTTC.

J is TRBJ2-7 and V is TRBV7-9; 10 bases align to TRBD2. CDR1 is SEHNR and CDR2 is FQNEAQ in the germline V gene (reference sequence). V lost 5 bases to trimming and J lost 3 bases; unmatched junction nucleotides: 4. The length of the CDR3 is 14 residues. CDR3 residues: CASSRAGGIYEQYF. The DNA for the CDR3 is TGTGCCAGCAGCCGAGCGGGGGGGATCTACGAGCAGTACTTC.

This chain joins TRBV6-4 and TRBJ2-1; 11 bases line up with TRBD2. Trimming took 3 bases from V and 5 from J; bases not matched to a gene: 3. This CDR3 is built from 15 residues. Germline loops: CDR1 MRHNA, CDR2 SNTAGT. The CDR3 sequence is CASSELAGGNNEQFF. CDR3 DNA sequence: TGTGCCAGCAGTGAGTTAGCGGGGGGGAACAATGAGCAGTTCTTC.

The rearrangement joins TRBV9 to TRBJ2-1; D perhaps matches TRBD1 (5 bases). Deletions cut 0 bases from V and 6 bases from J, with 13 bases between. This CDR3 is built from 15 residues. Germline lookup yields CDR1 SGDLS and CDR2 YYNGEE. The CDR3, as DNA: TGTGCCAGCAGCGTAGAAGCCAGGGTCTCCAATGAGCAGTTCTTC. Its protein product is CASSVEARVSNEQFF.